The 2 T cell receptor beta chains presented below share a single source sample, sequenced in a study of blood T cell repertoires in COVID-19 (TCRdb year 2020). Receptor amplification or capture employed the immunoSEQ multiplex PCR assay. TCRdb holds this immuneACCESS table with in-frame rearrangements only. Some clones are missing; in checked studies, unresolved V genes explain under half, and the rest has no known cause. This sample lists about 400,000 clones; 80% to 90% were detected once. The ten biggest clones cover 4.3% of the sample. The specimen sequenced was peripheral blood. The receptors here all came from a woman in her twenties or thirties with acute or convalescent COVID-19.

The J gene is TRBJ2-4, the V gene TRBV5-1, with 7 bases identical to TRBD2. Germline V gene data show CDR1 as SGHRS and CDR2 as YFSETQ. This CDR3 has 13 amino acids. J gave up 9 bases and V 7 bases, and 10 bases lay outside the gene matches. As DNA, the CDR3 is TGCGCCAGCGCGGGGGACTACTCGGGCATTCAGTACTTC. Residues: CASAGDYSGIQYF.

The chain couples TRBV20-1 to TRBJ2-5; tentative D call: TRBD2 (5 bases). V was trimmed by 5 bases and J by 1 base, leaving 26 bases between them. The V gene's germline CDR1 is DFQATT and CDR2 SNEGSKA (reference sequence). The CDR3 covers 18 residues. CDR3 bases: TGCAGTGCTTGTGACTCAGAGAGCGGCATATACTCCCAAGAGACCCAGTACTTC. This gives the protein CSACDSESGIYSQETQYF.